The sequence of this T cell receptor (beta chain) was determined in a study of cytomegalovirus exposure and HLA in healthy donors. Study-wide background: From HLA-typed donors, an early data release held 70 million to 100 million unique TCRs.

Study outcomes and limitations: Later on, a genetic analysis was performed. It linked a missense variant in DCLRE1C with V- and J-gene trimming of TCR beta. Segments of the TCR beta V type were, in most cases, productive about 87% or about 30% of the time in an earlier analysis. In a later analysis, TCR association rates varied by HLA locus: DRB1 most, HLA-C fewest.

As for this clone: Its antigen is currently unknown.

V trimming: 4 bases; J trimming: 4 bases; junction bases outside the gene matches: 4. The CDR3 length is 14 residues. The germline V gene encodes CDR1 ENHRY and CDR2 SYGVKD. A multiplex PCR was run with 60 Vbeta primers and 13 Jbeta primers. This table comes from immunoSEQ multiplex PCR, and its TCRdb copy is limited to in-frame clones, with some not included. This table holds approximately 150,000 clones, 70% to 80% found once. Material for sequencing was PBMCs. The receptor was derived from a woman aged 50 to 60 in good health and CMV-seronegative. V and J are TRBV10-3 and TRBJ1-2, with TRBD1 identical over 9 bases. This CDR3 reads CAISGGQGTYGYTF. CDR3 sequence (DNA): TGTGCCATCAGTGGGGGACAGGGTACCTATGGCTACACCTTC.